The clone carrying this T cell receptor beta chain occurred a few times. Its cognate antigen is unknown. The data are from a study of T cells in localized non-small cell lung cancer. General study points: In uninvolved adjacent lung, T cell clonality reached its highest value, exceeding tumor. An association was observed between higher blood T cell density and longer overall survival. A single tumor region was sequenced, leaving heterogeneity possible. When the top 100 tumor clones were examined, a median about 60 of them also appeared in the adjacent lung, which was paired and uninvolved.

Germline CDR1 and CDR2: SGHVT and SQSDAQ. CDR3 size: 14 residues. The trim removed 5 bases at V and 5 bases at J, leaving 8 bases unmatched. Generated by immunoSEQ multiplex PCR, the TCRdb table keeps only in-frame clones and is missing some. This repertoire shows about 6,000 clones, around 43% found once; its top ten account for roughly 8.8%. V and J are TRBV7-4 and TRBJ1-1, with 7 positions matching TRBD1. The source of this sequence is a woman aged 35-70 years with stage II squamous cell lung carcinoma. Source: lung tumor tissue, taken before any cancer treatment. CDR3 in amino acids: CASSIGQVGTEAFF. The CDR3 nucleotides read TGTGCCAGCAGCATAGGACAGGTAGGGACTGAAGCTTTCTTT.